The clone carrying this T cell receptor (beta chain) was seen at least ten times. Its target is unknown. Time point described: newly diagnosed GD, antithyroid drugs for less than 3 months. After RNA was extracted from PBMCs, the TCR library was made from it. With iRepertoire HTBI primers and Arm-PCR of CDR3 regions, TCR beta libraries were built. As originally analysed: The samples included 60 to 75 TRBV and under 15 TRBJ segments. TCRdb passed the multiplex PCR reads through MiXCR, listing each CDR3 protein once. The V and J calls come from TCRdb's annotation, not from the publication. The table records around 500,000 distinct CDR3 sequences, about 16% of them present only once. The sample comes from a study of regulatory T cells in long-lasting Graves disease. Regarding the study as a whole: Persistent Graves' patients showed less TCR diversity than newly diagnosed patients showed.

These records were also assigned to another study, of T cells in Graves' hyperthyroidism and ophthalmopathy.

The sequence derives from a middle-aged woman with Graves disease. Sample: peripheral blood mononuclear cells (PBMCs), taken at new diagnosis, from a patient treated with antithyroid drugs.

CDR3 bases: TGTGCCAGCAGCGCGGACTGGAACACTGAAGCTTTCTTT. Amino acid sequence: CASSADWNTEAFF. The chain recombines TRBV2 with TRBJ1-1; D unclear. The germline V gene has CDR1 SNHLY and CDR2 FYNNEI. The CDR3 spans 13 residues. Trimming took off 6 bases at V and 1 base at J, with 9 bases between the two ends. Variable domain in full (rest from reference TRBV2 and TRBJ1-1): EPEVTQTPSHQVTQMGQEVILRCVPISNHLYFYWYRQILGQKVEFLVSFYNNEISEKSEIFDDQFSVERPDGSNFTLKIRSTKLEDSAMYFCASSADWNTEAFFGQGTRLTVV.